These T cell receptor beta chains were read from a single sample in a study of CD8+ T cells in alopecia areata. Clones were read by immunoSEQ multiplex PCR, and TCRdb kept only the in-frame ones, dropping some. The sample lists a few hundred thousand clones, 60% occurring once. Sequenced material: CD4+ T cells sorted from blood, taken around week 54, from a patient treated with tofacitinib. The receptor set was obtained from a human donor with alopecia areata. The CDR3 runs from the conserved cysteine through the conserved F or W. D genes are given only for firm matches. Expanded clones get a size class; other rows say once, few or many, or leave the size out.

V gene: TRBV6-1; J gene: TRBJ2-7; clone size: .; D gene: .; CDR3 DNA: TGTGCCAGCAGTGAAGGGTACGAGCAGTACTTC; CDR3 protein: CASSEGYEQYF
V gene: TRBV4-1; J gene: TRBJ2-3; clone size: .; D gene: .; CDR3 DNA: TGCGCCAGCAGCCGCCCTGATACGCAGTATTTT; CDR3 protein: CASSRPDTQYF
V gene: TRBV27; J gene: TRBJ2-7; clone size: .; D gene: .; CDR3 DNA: TGTGCCAGCAGTCCCCTTGGTCAAACCTACGAGCAGTACTTC; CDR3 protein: CASSPLGQTYEQYF
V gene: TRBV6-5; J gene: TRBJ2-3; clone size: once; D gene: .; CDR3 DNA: TGTGCCAGCAGTTTCCAAGGGAGTACGCAGTATTTT; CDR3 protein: CASSFQGSTQYF
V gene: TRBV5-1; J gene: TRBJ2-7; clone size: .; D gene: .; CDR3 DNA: TGCGCCAGCAGTTCGGCAGGGGTAACCTACGAGCAGTACTTC; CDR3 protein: CASSSAGVTYEQYF
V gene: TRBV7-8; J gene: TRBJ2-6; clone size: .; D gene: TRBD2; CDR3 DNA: TGTGCCAGCAGCCCCGGGGGGGGAGCTGGGGCCAACGTCCTGACTTTC; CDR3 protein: CASSPGGGAGANVLTF
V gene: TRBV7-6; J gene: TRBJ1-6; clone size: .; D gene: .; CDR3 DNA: TGTGCCAGCAGCGGCGACAGTCTGTATTCACCCCTCCACTTT; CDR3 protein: CASSGDSLYSPLHF
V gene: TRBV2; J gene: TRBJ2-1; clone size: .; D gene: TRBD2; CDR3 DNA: TGTGCCAGCAGCCGCGGGGGGGACAATGAGCAGTTCTTC; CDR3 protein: CASSRGGDNEQFF
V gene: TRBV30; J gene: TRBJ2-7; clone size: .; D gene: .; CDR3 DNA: TGTGCCTGGAGCCAGAGACCCTACGAGCAGTACTTC; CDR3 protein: CAWSQRPYEQYF
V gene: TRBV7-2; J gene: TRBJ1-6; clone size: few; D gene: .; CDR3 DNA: TGTGCCAGCAGCTCGCTGACAGGAAACTCACCCCTCCACTTT; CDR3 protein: CASSSLTGNSPLHF
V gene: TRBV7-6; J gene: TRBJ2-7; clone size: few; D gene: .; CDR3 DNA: TGTGCCAGCAGCTTAGGACAATTAACCTACGAGCAGTACTTC; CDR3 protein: CASSLGQLTYEQYF
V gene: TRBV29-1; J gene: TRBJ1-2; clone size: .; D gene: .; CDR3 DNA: TGCAGCGTTTGGGGGTTGTACTATGGCTACACCTTC; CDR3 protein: CSVWGLYYGYTF
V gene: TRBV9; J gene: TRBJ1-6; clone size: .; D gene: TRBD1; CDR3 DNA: TGTGCCAGCAGCGTAGGACAGGGCTCTAATTCACCCCTCCACTTT; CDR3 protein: CASSVGQGSNSPLHF
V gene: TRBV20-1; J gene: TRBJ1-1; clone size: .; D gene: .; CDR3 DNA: TGCAGTGCCCCGGGGCTGGCTGAAGCTTTCTTT; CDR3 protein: CSAPGLAEAFF
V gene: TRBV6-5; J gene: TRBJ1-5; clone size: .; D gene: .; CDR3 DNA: TGTGCCAGCAGGGGATCTGGGCAGCCCCAGCATTTT; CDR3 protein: CASRGSGQPQHF
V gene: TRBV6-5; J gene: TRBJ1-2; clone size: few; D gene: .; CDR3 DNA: TGTGCCAGCAGTGCCGTAGGGGGCTACACCTTC; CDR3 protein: CASSAVGGYTF
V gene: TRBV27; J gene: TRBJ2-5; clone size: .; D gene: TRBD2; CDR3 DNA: TGTGCCAGCAGTCCAAGACTAGCCGAGACCCAGTACTTC; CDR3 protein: CASSPRLAETQYF
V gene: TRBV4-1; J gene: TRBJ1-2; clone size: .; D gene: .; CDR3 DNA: TGCGCCAGCAGCCATTTCCTGACCAACTATGGCTACACCTTC; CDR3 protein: CASSHFLTNYGYTF
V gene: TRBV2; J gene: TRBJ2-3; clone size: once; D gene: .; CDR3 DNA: TGTGCCACAACCTACACAGATACGCAGTATTTT; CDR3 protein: CATTYTDTQYF
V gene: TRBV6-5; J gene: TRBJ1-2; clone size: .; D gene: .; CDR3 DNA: TGTGCCAGCAGCCAACAGGGAGTGGGTAACTATGGCTACACCTTC; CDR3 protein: CASSQQGVGNYGYTF
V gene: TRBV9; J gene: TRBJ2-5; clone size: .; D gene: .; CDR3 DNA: TGTGCCAGCAGCGCCCGGCTAGGGGGTGAGACCCAGTACTTC; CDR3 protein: CASSARLGGETQYF
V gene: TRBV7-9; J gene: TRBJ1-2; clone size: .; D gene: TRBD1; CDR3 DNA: TGTGCCAGCAGCCGCCAAGGGGGACAGGGGGCGGGCGGCTACACCTTC; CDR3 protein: CASSRQGGQGAGGYTF
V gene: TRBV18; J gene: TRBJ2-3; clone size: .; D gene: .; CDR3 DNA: TGTGCCAGCTCACCACCCGATGCAAGAGATACGCAGTATTTT; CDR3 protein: CASSPPDARDTQYF